This T cell receptor (beta chain) was sequenced in a study of response to subunit inactivated influenza vaccine. Regarding the study as a whole: Every seasonal influenza vaccination brings in few new T cells, the authors suggested.

One entry per CDR3 protein results from TCRdb running MiXCR on the RT-PCR reads. Among about half a million distinct CDR3 sequences listed, 9.5% to 13% were seen once. On this clonotype itself: The antigen is not known.

Germline loops: CDR1 PRHDT, CDR2 FYEKMQ (reference sequence). V was clipped by 5 bases and J by 6 bases; unmatched bases: 6. The CDR3 runs 14 residues. This clonotype was sampled from a man aged 45-65 years who received an inactivated influenza vaccine. The chain combines TRBV13 with TRBJ2-2; 7 bases align to TRBD1. This specimen was PBMCs from blood, taken roughly 6 weeks after vaccination. The CDR3 loop reads CASSILQGPGELFF. CDR3 DNA sequence: TGTGCCAGCAGCATTTTACAGGGGCCCGGGGAGCTGTTTTTT.